The source of this TCR beta chain is a study of cytomegalovirus exposure and HLA in healthy donors (dated by TCRdb to about 2017). Background on the whole study: According to an earlier analysis of a few hundred of the donors, 150 million to 200 million T cells yielded 100 million or so unique TCR beta sequences and 276 Gb of sequence data. An early release covering about 600 HLA-typed donors comprised 250 to 350 gigabases of sequencing data and around 80 million unique TCR sequences. Of the 300 to 500 genotyped donors, 75% to 85% were placed in the genetic ancestry cluster associated with self-reported Caucasian donors. The study aimed to test whether cataloging public T cell receptors could reveal signatures of past pathogen exposure. The T cell repertoires of around 670 subjects were profiled by immunosequencing and related to cytomegalovirus serostatus. In addition to the first cohort of 650 to 750 subjects, a separate validation cohort of under 150 different subjects was used. High-throughput TCR immunosequencing, statistical association of individual TCRs with disease status, and machine learning were combined to predict cytomegalovirus infection status. To study patterns of TCR occurrence, a later analysis re-analyzed previously published TCR beta repertoires from several hundred donors and added high-resolution HLA genotyping. The later analysis used no new phenotypic data to find candidate immune exposures, relying instead on TCR beta sequences and their occurrence across donors. An earlier analysis of approximately 640 of the donors applied high-throughput TCR beta sequencing to assess whether each TCR beta V gene segment acted as functional or pseudogenic. Donor age, sex, ethnicity and CMV serostatus were collected together with the repertoire data. A later genetic analysis used genome-wide SNP genotypes for about 60% of the roughly 700 donors, treating that subset as a discovery cohort. Every discovery cohort repertoire had been produced on one sequencing platform. Both class I and class II loci were covered by HLA typing, at four-digit resolution. The number of typed donors differed by locus: about 629-630 for A, B, C, DRB1 and DQB1; 522 for DQA1; around 610 for DPA1; and about 450 for DPB1. Five DR-DQ haplotypes were handled as single units for association and clustering because linkage in the cohort was strong. Among over 350 genotyped donors of the cohort, an average of approximately 250,000 unique TCR beta nucleotide sequences were sequenced per donor, roughly 20% of them non-productive. Beyond this particular receptor, the publication reports: According to the authors, the approach could potentially be generalized to other disease states and immunological phenotypes. Most CMV-associated TCR beta chains appeared to be HLA-restricted in a later analysis, and the HLA associations seemed to be driven largely by CMV exposure. A group of highly shared sequence variants was considered likely to be a technical artifact of the sequencing pipeline. A later analysis associated 16,951 TCR beta sequences with specific HLA alleles at a false discovery rate of 0.05. A later analysis found that TCR association rates varied across HLA loci, with DRB1 alleles showing the most associated TCRs and HLA-C alleles the fewest. Sequencing depth was assumed to be roughly uniform across donors in the presence/absence analyses, though that assumption may not hold. Some IMGT-functional V segments, including TRBV6-2 and TRBV6-3, could not be distinguished by the 87-base-pair reads and were therefore excluded. In a later analysis, several top co-occurrence clusters were reported to appear linked to parvovirus B19, influenza, CMV and Epstein-Barr virus. A further reported finding was that TCR beta sequences accurately predicted the HLA-A and HLA-B alleles for most subjects in the first cohort. This cohort had only TCR beta chains sequenced, and the lack of alpha or paired-chain data limited which features could be detected. For the cohort, immune exposure information was limited to CMV serostatus. Because some donors lacked HLA typing at each locus, the association tests relied only on the typed subset. Because counts were too low, around 17 rarely observed V segments, including chromosome 9 orphons, were left out of the earlier analysis of roughly 600 of the donors. Linkage disequilibrium might explain the correlated functional status among segregating V segments, but an unknown experimental factor could not be excluded. Most TCR sequences were observed very rarely across donors, whereas some public TCRs were present in many individuals. In vitro tests confirmed that a few of the cytomegalovirus-associated TCR beta chains recognize cytomegalovirus antigens. When HLA alleles, especially DR and DQ, strongly co-occurred, TCR associations were difficult to assign to individual alleles. According to a later genetic analysis, donors in an Asian-associated ancestry cluster had fewer N-insertions in productive TCRs than the approximately 670-donor mean. An association between a missense DCLRE1C variant and V-gene and J-gene trimming of TCR beta chains was found in a later genetic analysis and replicated in an independent cohort. The classifier was reported to diagnose cytomegalovirus status with high specificity and sensitivity in both the original and validation cohorts. In a later analysis, HLA-associated TCR beta chains were found to be more clonally expanded and to have lower generation probabilities than equally common non-associated chains. A total of about 180 TCR beta chains were listed by the study as associated with cytomegalovirus. An earlier analysis of some 560 of the donors showed that most TCR beta V segments appeared in productive rearrangements either about 90% or about 30% of the time, which broadly matched IMGT annotations.

The library came from the immunoSEQ multiplex PCR assay. The multiplex PCR relied on a mix of 60 forward primers for TCR Vbeta segments and 13 reverse primers for TCR Jbeta segments. A multiplex PCR assay on genomic DNA amplified the CDR3 region of rearranged TCR beta genes. Amplified TCR beta libraries were sequenced as 87-base-pair reads on the Illumina HiSeq System. In the authors' own workflow: Across the 500 to 850 repertoires, a later analysis counted tens of millions of unique TCR beta chains, 9 million to 14 million of which were shared by at least two donors. Raw reads were error-corrected and collapsed into unique sequences by a nearest-neighbor algorithm in which closely related sequences were merged to remove PCR and sequencing errors. Alignment of CDR3 sequences to IMGT reference sequences was used to assign V, D and J gene segments. Each retained sequence needed at least a six-nucleotide match to both a V gene segment and a J gene segment. Rearrangements were called productive when the CDR3 lacked stop codons and stayed in frame with V and J; all others were non-productive. CDR3 was defined according to IMGT convention as the region running from the second conserved V-encoded cysteine to the conserved J-encoded phenylalanine. In an earlier analysis of approximately 590 of the donors, sequences lacking an unambiguous match to a single V gene segment were excluded. In an earlier analysis of 587 of the donors, V segments were called functional above 56.7% productive rearrangements and were called segregating when the between-donor standard deviation exceeded 5%. A statistical classification framework was developed to diagnose cytomegalovirus status using the catalog of TCR beta chain sequences. In a later analysis, V and J genes were assigned by comparing TCR nucleotide sequences against IMGT/GENE-DB human TR gene sequences. A later analysis assigned CDR3 sequences and most-parsimonious VDJ recombination scenarios with the TCRdist pipeline. A later analysis defined each TCR beta chain by its CDR3 amino acid sequence plus V-gene family, and excluded reads lacking a unique V-gene family. As a way to deal with suspected cross-contamination and a sequencing artifact, a later analysis dropped hundreds of nucleotide sequences that were highly shared and had low generation probability. A later analysis calculated a clonal expansion index for each public chain from normalized within-repertoire ranks of inferred template counts. In a later analysis, generation probabilities were computed using a VDJ recombination model fitted to out-of-frame rearrangements, and the results were checked against IGoR. In a later analysis, TCR-TCR, TCR-HLA and TCR-CMV co-occurrence was scored with hypergeometric tests, and a repertoire-size bias correction was applied to TCR pairs. In a later analysis, false discovery rates were estimated by permuting HLA or CMV assignments 20 times. In a later analysis, co-occurring TCRs were grouped using DBSCAN, and TCRdist sequence similarity was added for clustering within HLA-allele-positive subsets. Repertoires with fewer than 30,000 or more than 120,000 public chains, plus five repertoires with anomalous nucleotide sharing, were excluded from co-occurrence clustering. The source is immuneACCESS, and TCRdb retained only in-frame sequences with V and J called. Part of the clones is not carried over; for the studies checked, unresolved V genes explain less than half of this, and the remainder is unexplained. V, J and clone size are those of that table, while D and trimming were read from the DNA. Counted in this sample were some 180,000 clones; roughly 80% of them appeared once. The ten largest clones add up to about 2.3% of the sample.

The germline V gene (reference sequence) provides CDR1 SGHNT and CDR2 YYREEE. Its CDR3 holds 12 amino acids, cysteine through phenylalanine. Kept here is only the CDR3 DNA, which spans 36 bases and is read in frame from base 1. The junction carries 5 bases between V and J, which are trimmed by 2 bases and 2 bases respectively. In total, 666 healthy bone marrow donors made up the cohort. At the time of sampling, all cohort members were nominally healthy, though unrecorded immune exposures were likely present. The donor was CMV seronegative and belonged to the group of more than 300 seronegative cohort members. Each donor provided a peripheral blood sample, and peripheral blood mononuclear cells were used for TCR beta sequencing. The Qiagen DNeasy Blood Extraction Kit was used to extract genomic DNA from the blood cell samples. Details on this clone: Its binding antigen is unknown. Per-base qualities were not stored, and no clone one base away is much larger.

This receptor was taken from a male donor in good health and CMV-seronegative. The sample was PBMCs. Recombination joined TRBV5-4 with TRBJ2-7; too little of a D gene remains to name it. The bases are TGTGCCAGCAGCTTTGGGCCCTACGAGCAGTACTTC. This is translated as CASSFGPYEQYF.